The following is a TCR beta chain sequence with its context. This clone was detected only a few times. Its specific antigen is unknown. Nothing much larger sits one base from this clone, and base qualities are not available. The sample belongs to a study of somatic mutations in cytotoxic T cells in rheumatoid arthritis (dated by TCRdb to about 2017). About the study as a whole: Some V beta antibody-stained T-cell populations were flow-sorted on a FACSAria II or Sony SH800 at nearly 100% purity, and sorted V beta1+ cells also underwent TCRB sequencing. In newly diagnosed rheumatoid arthritis without treatment, the study examined if expanded CD8+ T-cell clones harbor somatic mutations, relying on TCRB deep sequencing to characterize clonality. Patient and control groups had essentially identical median ages. For 65 to 70 rheumatoid arthritis patients and 20 healthy controls, TCRB deep sequencing was carried out.

What the work shows at the level of the full study, not this receptor alone: The expanded CD8+ clones had unknown antigen targets, and not appearing in virus-specific databases did not rule out that they were virus-specific. In about an eighth of the 65 patients the largest CD8+ clone exceeded 20% of CD8+ cells, and several identical CD8+ TCRB sequences were shared between blood and synovial fluid. CD8+ clonality increased with age in patients (Spearman r ~ 0.47) but not in healthy controls. CD8+ T-cell clonality did not differ significantly between rheumatoid arthritis patients and age-matched healthy controls.

The immunoSEQ assay was applied to genomic DNA for TCRB CDR3 sequencing. The source study handled its data this way. Nothing other than productive TCRB rearrangements was included in the analyses. Defining a clone by its unique TCRB CDR3 sequence, the study calculated clonality as a productive clonality index derived from Shannon entropy. The template counts of each clone relative to the total templates per sample were used to calculate repertoire overlap between two samples. V-gene usage from TCRB sequencing and V-gene usage measured by flow cytometry were correlated (Spearman r of approximately 0.62). TCRdb's version of the immuneACCESS table is confined to in-frame rearrangements and falls short of the full clone set. An unresolved V gene accounts for under half of the shortfall where checked; the remainder is of unknown origin. V and J calls and clone size are given by that table; D and trimming were obtained from the DNA. The sample table lists more than 35,000 clones, under 90% of them with a count of one. The ten largest clones represent roughly 3.2% of the sample.

The 20 healthy controls were blood donors whose buffy coats were used; they had a median age of approximately 59 years (range roughly 20-80), and about 58% were female. Positive magnetic bead selection on an AutoMACS was used to isolate CD4+ and CD8+ cells, with flow cytometry used to check purity. Ficoll-Paque PLUS density gradient separation was used to isolate peripheral blood mononuclear cells. DNA was extracted from CD4-enriched, CD8-enriched or PBMC samples with Nucleospin Tissue or Tissue XS kits and quantified with a Qubit 2.0 fluorometer. This sequence originates from a man in his forties in good health. Sequencing was performed on CD8+ T cells sorted from blood.

The sequence in DNA is TGCGCCAGCAGCCAAGGAAGGGCGGGGGATGAGCAGTTCTTC. Its coded protein is CASSQGRAGDEQFF. The rearranged segments are TRBV4-1 and TRBJ2-1; 7 central bases correspond to TRBD2. Trimmed from V: 1 base; trimmed from J: 8 bases; junction bases lacking a gene match: 5. From a lookup of the germline V gene, CDR1 and CDR2 are MGHRA and YSYEKL. The CDR3 goes from the cysteine to the phenylalanine over 14 residues. The retained sequence is limited to the CDR3, 42 bases, with the frame set at the first base.